This TCR beta chain is drawn from a study of blood T cell repertoires in COVID-19. Study-level background: Collection of acute and convalescent COVID-19 samples took place in the United States, Italy and Spain. The analysed material was cDNA or gDNA that came from T cells, B-cell-depleted T cells, or PBMCs.

Original processing methods: Amplification with reference gene primers provided the estimates of nucleated cell counts. The method was immunoSEQ multiplex PCR; TCRdb's version includes in-frame clones alone and lacks a portion of them. Clone size and the V and J calls come from that table; the DNA yielded D and trimming. The sample holds roughly 400,000 clones, more than 70% seen once. The CDR3 spans 13 residues. V lost 8 bases and J 5 bases, leaving 13 bases between the germline ends. Germline values: CDR1 MNHEY, CDR2 SVGAGI. Seattle-derived patients entered the study during active infection and were followed longitudinally.

The chain links TRBV6-5 to TRBJ1-5; D may be TRBD1 (5 bases). Input material: peripheral blood. The TCR was taken from a woman aged 60-75 years with COVID-19, enrolled during active disease. The CDR3 nucleotides are TGTGCCAGCGGCCTGGGGCTTTATCAGCCCCAGCATTTT. It yields the protein CASGLGLYQPQHF.